The 10 T cell receptor beta chains given below trace back to one sample, sequenced in a study of cytomegalovirus exposure and HLA in healthy donors. 13 Jbeta primers and 60 Vbeta primers were used for the PCR. Assay: immunoSEQ multiplex PCR; the TCRdb copy retains only in-frame clones and omits some. The sample holds 94,000 or so clones, around 71% seen once. The sequencing input was PBMCs. Receptors were obtained from a man in his sixties in good health and CMV-seronegative.

This clone was seen a handful of times. The chain is built from TRBV5-1 and TRBJ2-7; TRBD2 matches 7 bases. V was pared by 3 bases and J by 4 bases, with 13 bases of the junction left unmatched. The CDR3 covers 16 residues. CDR1 is SGHRS, CDR2 YFSETQ, per germline. In DNA form, the CDR3 reads TGCGCCAGCAGCTCCAACCCGGCGGGAGTGTCTTACGAGCAGTACTTC. Encoded protein: CASSSNPAGVSYEQYF.

This clone was observed a few times. This chain connects TRBV5-6 to TRBJ1-6, with 8 bases identical to TRBD1. The V segment lost 4 bases and the J segment 1 base; nucleotides outside the gene matches: 4. Germline CDR1 reads SGHDT; CDR2 reads YYEEEE. The CDR3 is 16 amino acids. CDR3: CASSIGQGSYNSPLHF. CDR3 DNA sequence: TGTGCCAGCAGCATTGGACAGGGATCCTATAATTCACCCCTCCACTTT. The variable domain in full, completed from reference TRBV5-6 and TRBJ1-6, reads DAGVTQSPTHLIKTRGQQVTLRCSPKSGHDTVSWYQQALGQGPQFIFQYYEEEERQRGNFPDRFSGHQFPNYSSELNVNALLLGDSALYLCASSIGQGSYNSPLHFGNGTRLTVT.

Here the CDR3 DNA reads TGTGCCAGCAGCCAGGGACAGGGGCGAGCCGGCGGTGAAAAACTGTTTTTT. Amino acids: CASSQGQGRAGGEKLFF. This sequence joins TRBV11-2 and TRBJ1-4; 10 bases map to TRBD1. The CDR3 sequence is 17 residues long. The V segment lost 5 bases and the J segment 7 bases; nucleotides outside the gene matches: 13. Germline V gives CDR1 SGHAT, CDR2 FQNNGV.

The genes are TRBV30 and TRBJ1-5; tentatively, D is TRBD1 (5 bases). Trimming cost V 7 bases and J 2 bases, with 12 bases left between them. The germline CDR1 and CDR2 sequences are GTSNPN and SVGIG (reference sequence). The CDR3 runs to 13 residues. The chain's CDR3 is CALAQGGNQPQHF. CDR3 nucleotide sequence: TGTGCCTTGGCGCAGGGCGGCAATCAGCCCCAGCATTTT. The variable domain in full, completed from reference TRBV30 and TRBJ1-5, reads SQTIHQWPATLVQPVGSPLSLECTVEGTSNPNLYWYRQAAGRGLQLLFYSVGIGQISSEVPQNLSASRPQDRQFILSSKKLLLSDSGFYLCALAQGGNQPQHFGDGTRLSIL.

The J gene is TRBJ1-2, the V gene TRBV29-1, with 11 bases aligning to TRBD1. CDR3 length equals 14 residues. V dropped 4 bases and J dropped 6; count of bases not matched to a gene: 7. Germline lookup yields CDR1 SQVTM and CDR2 ANQGSEA. CDR3 DNA: TGCAGCGTTGCGCGGACAGGGGGCTCGGATGGCTACACCTTC. Residues: CSVARTGGSDGYTF.

The chain couples TRBV28 to TRBJ1-1; D is undetermined. The length of the CDR3 is 11 residues. V lost 10 bases to trimming and J lost 0 bases, with 6 bases between them. Germline V gene lookup returns CDR1 MDHEN and CDR2 SYDVKM. CDR3 DNA sequence: TGTGCCACCACAGTGAACACTGAAGCTTTCTTT. Encoded protein: CATTVNTEAFF.

The DNA for the CDR3 is TGTGCCAGCAGTCCCAGCGGGGGCCCTAATGAGCAGTTCTTC. This encodes CASSPSGGPNEQFF. The chain is built from TRBV27 and TRBJ2-1; 8 bases align to TRBD2. The CDR3 spans 14 residues. Germline V gene lookup returns CDR1 MNHEY and CDR2 SMNVEV (reference sequence). The J segment lost 7 bases and the V segment lost 5 bases, leaving 7 bases of the junction unmatched.

The V gene is TRBV2, the J gene TRBJ1-5, with D hard to call. Between the trimmed V and J ends, which lost 5 bases and 4 bases, there was a span of 9 bases. CDR1 and CDR2 (germline): SNHLY, FYNNEI. The CDR3 runs to 13 residues. The CDR3 DNA reads as TGTGCCAGCAGTCCCTGGCCAAATCAGCCCCAGCATTTT. Translated: CASSPWPNQPQHF.

The chain recombines TRBV7-9 with TRBJ2-1, with D perhaps matching TRBD2 (5 bases). Trimming took 3 bases from V and 0 from J, leaving 9 bases between them. There are 15 residues in the CDR3. Germline V CDR1 and CDR2: SEHNR, FQNEAQ (reference sequence). CDR3 sequence reads: CASSLDFSSYNEQFF. The CDR3 DNA sequence: TGTGCCAGCAGCTTGGACTTTAGCTCCTACAATGAGCAGTTCTTC.

This clone was counted a few times. This chain links TRBV5-8 with TRBJ2-1; D uncertain. CDR3 length equals 11 residues. From germline, CDR1 is SGHTS and CDR2 YDEGEE. Trimming stripped 6 bases from V and 5 bases from J, with 6 bases between. The CDR3, as DNA: TGTGCCAGCACCGTCGACAATGAGCAGTTCTTC. The encoded protein is CASTVDNEQFF.